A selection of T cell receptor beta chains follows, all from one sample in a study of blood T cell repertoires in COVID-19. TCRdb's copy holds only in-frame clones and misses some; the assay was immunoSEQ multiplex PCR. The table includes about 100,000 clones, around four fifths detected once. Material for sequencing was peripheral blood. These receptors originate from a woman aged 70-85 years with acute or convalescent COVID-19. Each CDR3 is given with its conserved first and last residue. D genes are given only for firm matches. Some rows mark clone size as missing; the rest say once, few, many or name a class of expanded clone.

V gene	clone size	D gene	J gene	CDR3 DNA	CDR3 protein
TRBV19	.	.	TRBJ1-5	TGTGCCAGTAGTTCACAGGGCAGGCAGCCCCAGCATTTT	CASSSQGRQPQHF
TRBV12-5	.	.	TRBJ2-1	TGTGCTAGTGGCCCGGGGGGCGGGGGAAACTACAATGAGCAGTTCTTC	CASGPGGGGNYNEQFF
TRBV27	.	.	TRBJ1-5	TGTGCCAGCAGTGCAGGATACAATCAGCCCCAGCATTTT	CASSAGYNQPQHF
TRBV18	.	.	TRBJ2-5	TGTGCCAGCTCACCACCCTCAGGTCAAGAGACCCAGTACTTC	CASSPPSGQETQYF
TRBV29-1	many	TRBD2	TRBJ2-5	TGCAGCGTTGGGTCTAGCGGAGGTGAGACCCAGTACTTC	CSVGSSGGETQYF
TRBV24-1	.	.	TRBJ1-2	TGTGCCACCAGATTACAGGTAAACCCCTATGGCTACACCTTC	CATRLQVNPYGYTF
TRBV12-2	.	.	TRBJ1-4	TGTGCAAGTCACTCGACCCCGGGACAGTTTGAAAAACTGTTTTTT	CASHSTPGQFEKLFF
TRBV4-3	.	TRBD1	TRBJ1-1	TGCGCCAGCAGCCAAGATAGGGACAGGGTGATGGTGAACACTGAAGCTTTCTTT	CASSQDRDRVMVNTEAFF
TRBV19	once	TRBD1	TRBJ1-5	TGTGCCAGTAGTATAGCCCACAGGGGACGGAATCAGCCCCAGCATTTT	CASSIAHRGRNQPQHF
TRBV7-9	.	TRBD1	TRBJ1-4	TGTGCCAGCAGCGATGCAGGGGGAAGTAATGAAAAACTGTTTTTT	CASSDAGGSNEKLFF
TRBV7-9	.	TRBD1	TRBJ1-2	TGTGCCAGCAGCTTAGTTACAGGGGACCCCTATCGCTACACCTTC	CASSLVTGDPYRYTF
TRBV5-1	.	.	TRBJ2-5	TGCGCCAGCAAACCCTCTTCAGGGGCCCAGTACTTC	CASKPSSGAQYF
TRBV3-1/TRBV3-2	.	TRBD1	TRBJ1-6	TGTGCCAGCAGCGTACACAGGGGGTATAATTCACCCCTCCACTTT	CASSVHRGYNSPLHF
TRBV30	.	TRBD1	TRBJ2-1	TGTGCCTGGAGTGGCCCGAGGACAGGGAAACCGTTTAATGAGCAGTTCTTC	CAWSGPRTGKPFNEQFF
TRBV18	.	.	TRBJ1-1	TGTGCCAGCTCACCGAATGGGGGGGAGGACGCTGAAGCTTTCTTT	CASSPNGGEDAEAFF
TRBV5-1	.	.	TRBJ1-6	TGCGCCAGCAGCCCATCTTACCAGACAGGCCCGAAGAGCTCCTATAATTCACCCCTCCACTTT	CASSPSYQTGPKSSYNSPLHF
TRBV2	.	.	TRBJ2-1	TGTGCCAGCACCGGTCCCCCGTACAATGAGCAGTTCTTC	CASTGPPYNEQFF
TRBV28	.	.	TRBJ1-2	TGTGCCAGCAGCACCGGGTCGTTCGGCTACACCTTC	CASSTGSFGYTF
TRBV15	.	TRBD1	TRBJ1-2	TGTGCCACCAGCAGCCGGACAGGGGCTCCTCGGGGCTACACCTTC	CATSSRTGAPRGYTF
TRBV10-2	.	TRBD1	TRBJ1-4	TGCGCCAGCAGTGATGGTTGGGACAGGGGTGAAAAACTGTTTTTT	CASSDGWDRGEKLFF
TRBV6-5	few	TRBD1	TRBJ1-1	TGTGCCAGCAGTCCGGGACAGGGGAGAACTGAAGCTTTCTTT	CASSPGQGRTEAFF
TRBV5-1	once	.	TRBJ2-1	TGCGCCAGCAGCTCGGGGGGCCCAGTCGATGAGCAGTTCTTC	CASSSGGPVDEQFF
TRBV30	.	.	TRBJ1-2	TGTGCCTGGAGTGTAAGGGGCGGCTATGGCTACACCTTC	CAWSVRGGYGYTF
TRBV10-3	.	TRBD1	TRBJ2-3	TGTGCCATCACTGGGGACAGGGGCCCAGATACGCAGTATTTT	CAITGDRGPDTQYF
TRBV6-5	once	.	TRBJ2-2	TGTGCCAGCCGAAGGGAGGTTGCCACCGGGGAGCTGTTTTTT	CASRREVATGELFF
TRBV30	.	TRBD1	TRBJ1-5	TGTGCCTGGAGTGTAGGTCGACAGGGTGGTCAGCCCCAGCATTTT	CAWSVGRQGGQPQHF
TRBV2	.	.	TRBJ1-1	TGTGCCAGCAGTGAAGGGCGGGGATTCGCTGAAGCTTTCTTT	CASSEGRGFAEAFF
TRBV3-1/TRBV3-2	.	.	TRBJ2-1	TGTGCCAGCAGCCAAGACAGGGGGGCTTGGAATGAGCAGTTCTTC	CASSQDRGAWNEQFF
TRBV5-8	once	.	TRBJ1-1	TGTGCCAGCAGCTTGGCCCAGGTCGGTACTGAAGCTTTCTTT	CASSLAQVGTEAFF
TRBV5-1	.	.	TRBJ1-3	TGCGCCAGCAGCTTGAACGGAGACTCTGGAAACACCATATATTTT	CASSLNGDSGNTIYF
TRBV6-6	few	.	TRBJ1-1	TGTGCCAGCAGTTTTGTCCGGGACACTGAAGCTTTCTTT	CASSFVRDTEAFF